This T cell receptor beta chain was captured in a study of post-analysis software for immune sequencing data. Turning to the study itself: Relapsing-remitting, secondary progressive and progressive-relapsing courses of multiple sclerosis were included.

Whole-study findings and limits: Elevated frequency relative to controls characterized roughly 5 TRBV segments in patients, TRBV5-6, TRBV5-1 and TRBV20-1 among them. People with multiple sclerosis had a significantly lower normalized Chao1 diversity than controls did. F measure showed strong co-clustering of same-batch samples.

This clonotype was counted ten times or more. The antigen is undetermined. CDR1 is SEHNR, CDR2 FQNEAQ, per germline (reference sequence). This CDR3 is built from 13 residues. V lost 1 base, J lost 9 bases, and 10 bases lay in between. Unique molecular identifiers featured in each of the TCR beta cDNA libraries. Approximately 500,000 cDNA molecules were obtained from around 0.96 to 9.9 million T cells. One entry per CDR3 protein results from TCRdb running MiXCR on the PCR reads. The sample carries approximately 160,000 distinct CDR3 sequences, roughly 30% recorded once. The sequence was collected from a girl under 18 with multiple sclerosis. The rearrangement joins TRBV7-9 to TRBJ2-4; D remains ambiguous. Sequenced: blood. The CDR3 sequence is CASSLEAFGIQYF. The CDR3, as DNA: TGTGCCAGCAGCTTAGAGGCATTCGGCATTCAGTACTTC.